This T cell receptor beta chain was obtained from a study of T cell repertoires in cytomegalovirus infection. About the research overall: Peptides in the study included HLA-C-restricted and HLA-B-restricted CMV epitopes. From public TCR beta signatures came an indication of both CMV infection and matching HLA type.

CDR1 is SGHDT, CDR2 YYEEEE, per germline. Trimming cost V 0 bases and J 10 bases; bases outside gene matches: 10. The CDR3 extends over 16 amino acids. In TCRdb, the reads were re-called with MiXCR into one record per CDR3 protein. The sample carries around 900,000 distinct CDR3 sequences, around 30% recorded once. This clonotype appeared once. Its antigen is not known. The sample here was cultured CD8+ T cells from PBMCs, taken from culture after CMV antigen stimulation. The TCR sequence derives from a human donor in good health (CMV status not recorded). Some clones in this sample may be carry-over from other donors' samples. The chain couples TRBV5-6 to TRBJ1-6, with 7 nucleotides matching TRBD1. Here the CDR3 DNA reads TGTGCCAGCAGCTTGGTAGTCAGGACAGGTTCGTCACCCCTCCACTTT. It codes for CASSLVVRTGSSPLHF. The variable domain in full, completed from reference TRBV5-6 and TRBJ1-6, reads DAGVTQSPTHLIKTRGQQVTLRCSPKSGHDTVSWYQQALGQGPQFIFQYYEEEERQRGNFPDRFSGHQFPNYSSELNVNALLLGDSALYLCASSLVVRTGSSPLHFGNGTRLTVT.